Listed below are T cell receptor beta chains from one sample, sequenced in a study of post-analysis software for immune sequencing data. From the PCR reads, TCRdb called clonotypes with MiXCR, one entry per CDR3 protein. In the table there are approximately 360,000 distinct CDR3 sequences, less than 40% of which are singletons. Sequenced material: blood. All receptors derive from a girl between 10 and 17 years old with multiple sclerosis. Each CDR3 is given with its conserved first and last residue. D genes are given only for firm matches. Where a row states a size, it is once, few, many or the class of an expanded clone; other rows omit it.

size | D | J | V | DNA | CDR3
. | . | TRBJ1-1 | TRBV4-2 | TGTGCCAGCAGCCCCGGGTTCCAGAGGAACACTGAAGCTTTCTTT | CASSPGFQRNTEAFF
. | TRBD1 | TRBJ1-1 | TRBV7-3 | TGTGCCAGCAGCCTAAGACAGGGAAGCACTGAAGCTTTCTTT | CASSLRQGSTEAFF
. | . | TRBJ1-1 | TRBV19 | TGTGCCAGTAGTCTCGACCCGGCCACTGAAGCTTTCTTT | CASSLDPATEAFF
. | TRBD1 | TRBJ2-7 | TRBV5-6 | TGTACCAGCAGCCGAGGACAGGGACAAAGCTCCTACGAGCAGTACTTC | CTSSRGQGQSSYEQYF
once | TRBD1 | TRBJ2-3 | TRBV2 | TGTGCCAGCACCCAACAGGGGCTGGGCACAGATACGCAGTATTTT | CASTQQGLGTDTQYF
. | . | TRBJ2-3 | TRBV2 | TGTGCCAGCAGCACAGATCCGGCCCCGATCACAGATACGCAGTATTTT | CASSTDPAPITDTQYF
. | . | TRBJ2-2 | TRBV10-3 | TGTGCCACAGGGGGGGACTACACCGGGGAGCGGTTTTTT | CATGGDYTGERFF
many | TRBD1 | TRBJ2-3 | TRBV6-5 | TGTGCCAGCAGTTCCGACAGGGGGCGGACAGATACGCAGTATTTT | CASSSDRGRTDTQYF
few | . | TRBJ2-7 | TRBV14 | TGTGCCAGCAGCCAAACCGGGGCCTACGAGCAGTACTTC | CASSQTGAYEQYF
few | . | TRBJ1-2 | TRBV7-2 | TGTGCCAGCAGCCCGGAGGGTTTAGACACCTTC | CASSPEGLDTF
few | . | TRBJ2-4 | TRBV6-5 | TGTGCCAGCAGTTACTCCAGGGGAGCCAAAAACATTCAGTACTTC | CASSYSRGAKNIQYF
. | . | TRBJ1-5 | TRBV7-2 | TGTGCCAGCAGCTTAGCTAGGGGGAATCAGCCCCAGCATTTT | CASSLARGNQPQHF
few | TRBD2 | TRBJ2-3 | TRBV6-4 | TGTGCCAGCAGCCTTTCCGCGGGGGGGCCGGATACGCAGTATTTT | CASSLSAGGPDTQYF
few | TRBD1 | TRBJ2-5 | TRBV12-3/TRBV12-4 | TGTGCCAGCAGCCAGACAGGGGGCGGCGAGACCCAGTACTTC | CASSQTGGGETQYF
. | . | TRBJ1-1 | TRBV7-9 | TGTGCCAGCAGCTATACAGAGGGCACTGAAGCTTTCTTT | CASSYTEGTEAFF
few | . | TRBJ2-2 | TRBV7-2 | TGTGCCAGCAGCTTTTACACCGGGGAGCTGTTTTTT | CASSFYTGELFF
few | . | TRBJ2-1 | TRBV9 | TGTGCCAGCAGCGTAGGCGGGGGCGACTATAATGAGCAGTTCTTC | CASSVGGGDYNEQFF
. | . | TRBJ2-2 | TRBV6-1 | TGTGCCAGCAGTGAGGGCGGGTTCTACACCGGGGAGCTGTTTTTT | CASSEGGFYTGELFF
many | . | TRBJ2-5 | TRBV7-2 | TGTGCCAGCAGCTTACAGGCTGGAGAGACCCAGTACTTC | CASSLQAGETQYF
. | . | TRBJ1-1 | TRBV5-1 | TGCGCCAGCAGCTTTCGGGATTACACTGAAGCTTTCTTT | CASSFRDYTEAFF
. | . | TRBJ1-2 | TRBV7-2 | TGTGCCAGCAGCTTAGTGGGGGGCGATGGCTACACCTTC | CASSLVGGDGYTF
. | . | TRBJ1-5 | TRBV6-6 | TGTGCCAGCAGTTTCGGCTATAGCAATCAGCCCCAGCATTTT | CASSFGYSNQPQHF
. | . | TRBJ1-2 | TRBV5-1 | TGCGCCAGCAGCTCGGGGAGGAAGGACTATGGCTACACCTTC | CASSSGRKDYGYTF
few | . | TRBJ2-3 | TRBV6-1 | TGTGCCAGCAGTGAGTCTAGCAGGGTAACAGATACGCAGTATTTT | CASSESSRVTDTQYF
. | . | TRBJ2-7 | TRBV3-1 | TGTGCCAGCAGCCGCAGGGACAATTCCTACGAGCAGTACTTC | CASSRRDNSYEQYF
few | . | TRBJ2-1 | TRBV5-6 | TGTGCCAGCAGCCCTGTGGGGGGACACTTGGACCAGTTCTTC | CASSPVGGHLDQFF
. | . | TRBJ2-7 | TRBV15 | TGTGCCACCAGCAGAGAGGGGCCCTACGGGCAGTACTTC | CATSREGPYGQYF
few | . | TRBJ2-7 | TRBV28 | TGTGCCAGCAGTCCCCCGGGACAAACCTACGAGCAGTACTTC | CASSPPGQTYEQYF
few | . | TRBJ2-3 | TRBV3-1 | TGTGCCAGCAGCCAAGGAGCCGACCAAGCAGATACGCAGTATTTT | CASSQGADQADTQYF
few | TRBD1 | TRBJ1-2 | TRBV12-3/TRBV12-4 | TGTGCCAGCAGTTTCGGTCAGGGGGATGGCTACACCTTC | CASSFGQGDGYTF
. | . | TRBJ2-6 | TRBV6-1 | TGTGCCAGCAGTGAACAGGGGATCGCTGGGGCCAACGTCCTGACTTTC | CASSEQGIAGANVLTF
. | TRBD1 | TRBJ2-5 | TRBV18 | TGTGCCAGCTCACCAACGCAGGGGGCGGAGACCCAGTACTTC | CASSPTQGAETQYF
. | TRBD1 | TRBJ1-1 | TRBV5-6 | TGTGCCAGCAGCCTCCCCGACAGGGGGACTGAAGCTTTCTTT | CASSLPDRGTEAFF